This TCR beta chain was retrieved from a study of cytomegalovirus exposure and HLA in healthy donors. General study findings and limits: In the roughly 120 validation repertoires, a later analysis found that first-cohort TCR clusters tended to co-occur. Most TCRs appeared rarely, but some public TCRs recurred in many donors. For cytomegalovirus status, the classifier reportedly gave diagnoses with high specificity and sensitivity.

Of note for this clone: The antigen is not known.

Repertoires were generated with immunoSEQ multiplex PCR, while TCRdb's copy carries only in-frame clones and drops some. Among about 160,000 clones listed, about nine tenths were seen once. The CDR3 loop spans 13 amino acids. The germline V gene has CDR1 GTSNPN and CDR2 SVGIG (reference sequence). The V end was cut by 5 bases, the J end by 1 base, with 11 bases between. The TCR comes from a woman aged 25 to 45 in good health and CMV-seronegative. V usage is TRBV30 and J usage is TRBJ1-2; D possibly corresponds to TRBD1 (6 bases). The sample was PBMCs. The CDR3 DNA is TGTGCCTGGTCGGACAGCATTAACTATGGCTACACCTTC. Protein: CAWSDSINYGYTF.